This T cell receptor beta chain was obtained from a study of cytotoxic CD8 clonotypes in ibrutinib-treated CLL. The overall study: The patients comprised some twelve relapsed/refractory and about 15 treatment-naive cases, around 17 IGHV unmutated.

Germline V gives CDR1 MNHNY, CDR2 SVGAGI (reference sequence). With V trimmed by 5 bases and J by 2 bases, 9 bases remained unmatched. The CDR3 runs 15 residues. Findings of the study overall: Public clonotypes, rarely seen, contracted or held steady on treatment.

The repertoire was sequenced with immunoSEQ multiplex PCR; TCRdb's copy has only in-frame clones and lacks some. This table has approximately 210,000 clones, 72% appearing once. Comment on this clone: Its specificity is not known.

This TCR was sampled from a human donor with chronic lymphocytic leukemia. The material was PBMCs, obtained after 24 months of ibrutinib treatment. This chain uses TRBV6-6 with TRBJ2-7; 7 bases fit TRBD2. The CDR3 is CASSKQPGLAYEQYF. The CDR3 coding sequence is TGTGCCAGCAGTAAGCAGCCAGGACTAGCCTACGAGCAGTACTTC.